This T cell receptor beta chain was recorded in a study of CD8 T cells in Susac syndrome. Trimming took off 0 bases at V and 3 bases at J, with 6 bases between the two ends. CDR1 and CDR2 (germline): SGHRS, YFSETQ. The CDR3 has 13 residues. TCR beta from blood CD8+ and CD4+ T cells was sequenced. The patients serving as multiple sclerosis controls were treatment-naive. They had stable or active relapsing-remitting disease and fulfilled revised McDonald criteria. Negative isolation yielded CD4+ and CD8+ T cells, and FACS enriched TEMRA cells. Reverse transcription used about 0.45 to 1 ug RNA and random hexamers. Across 54 Vbeta and 13 Jbeta, TCR beta CDR3 was amplified with immunoSEQ multiplex PCR. Each CDR3 protein gets one entry after TCRdb re-called the immunoSEQ multiplex PCR reads with MiXCR. This sample has under 200,000 distinct CDR3 sequences; approximately 95% occur once, and the top ten carry 0.15% to 0.2%.

This TCR was recovered from a human donor with multiple sclerosis. Sequencing input: CD8+ T cells from PBMCs. The chain combines TRBV5-1 with TRBJ1-1; TRBD1 is a possible D gene (5 bases). This CDR3 is CASSLGQYTEAFF. CDR3 DNA: TGCGCCAGCAGCTTGGGACAGTACACTGAAGCTTTCTTT.